The 16 T cell receptor beta chains presented below share a single source sample, sequenced in a study of shared clonotypes between healthy human individuals. The protocol was immunoSEQ multiplex PCR, while the TCRdb copy is restricted to in-frame clones and leaves out a portion. This sample has about 480,000 clones, with roughly 79% found just once. The sample consisted of PBMCs. The receptors were sampled from a woman aged 35 to 49 in good health. Some clones in this sample may be carry-over from other donors' samples.

The V call is TRBV2, the J call TRBJ2-5; TRBD1 matches at 7 bases. V dropped 8 bases and J dropped 4; count of bases not matched to a gene: 7. The CDR3 runs to 13 residues. The germline gives CDR1 SNHLY, CDR2 FYNNEI. CDR3 DNA: TGTGCCAGCCGCACAGGGGTCGGAGAGACCCAGTACTTC. Its protein product is CASRTGVGETQYF.

V usage is TRBV18 and J usage is TRBJ1-1, with 9 bases fitting TRBD1. In germline, CDR1 is KGHSH, CDR2 LQKENI. With 3 bases clipped from V and 6 bases from J, the junction kept 5 bases outside the gene matches. This CDR3 region has 14 residues. In DNA, the CDR3 is TGTGCCAGCTCACCGGGACAGGGAGGGTCTGAAGCTTTCTTT. Amino acids: CASSPGQGGSEAFF. Based on the CDR3 plus reference TRBV18 and TRBJ1-1, the full variable domain is NAGVMQNPRHLVRRRGQEARLRCSPMKGHSHVYWYRQLPEEGLKFMVYLQKENIIDESGMPKERFSAEFPKEGPSILRIQQVVRGDSAAYFCASSPGQGGSEAFFGQGTRLTVV.

The rearrangement uses TRBV27 and TRBJ2-7; D is perhaps TRBD2 (6 bases). This CDR3 spans 14 amino acids. Between the trimmed V and J ends, which lost 0 bases and 3 bases, there was a span of 9 bases. Germline V gene data show CDR1 as MNHEY and CDR2 as SMNVEV (reference sequence). CDR3 DNA sequence: TGTGCCAGCAGTTTATCCGGAGGGCACTACGAGCAGTACTTC. Its protein is CASSLSGGHYEQYF.

This chain connects TRBV6-5 to TRBJ1-6; 11 bases agree with TRBD1. The ends lost 7 bases at V and 10 bases at J; junction bases unmatched: 6. The CDR3 totals 14 residues. Per germline, CDR1 MNHEY and CDR2 SVGAGI. For the CDR3, the DNA is TGTGCCAGCAATAGGGACAGGGGGGCCTCACCCCTCCACTTT. Translation: CASNRDRGASPLHF.

A few counts support this clone. The chain combines TRBV29-1 with TRBJ2-5; TRBD1 agrees at 7 bases. The J call may not be correct, given that the DNA end is closer to TRBJ2-7. Germline CDR1 reads SQVTM; CDR2 reads ANQGSEA. The CDR3 runs 12 residues. The CDR3 coding sequence is TGCAGCGTTGCCGGGACAGACTACGAGCAGTACTTC. It translates to CSVAGTDYEQYF.

This clone was seen a few times. The chain has TRBV18 and TRBJ1-1; D is unresolved. The CDR3 runs to 14 residues. Deletions cut 0 bases from V and 7 bases from J, with 12 bases between. Per germline, CDR1 KGHSH and CDR2 LQKENI. CDR3 region: CASSPPNRASEAFF. In DNA form, the CDR3 reads TGTGCCAGCTCACCACCTAACAGAGCCAGTGAAGCTTTCTTT.

V gene TRBV7-9 combines with J gene TRBJ2-7; D not certain. Between the trimmed V and J ends, which lost 5 bases and 3 bases, there was a span of 11 bases. Germline loops: CDR1 SEHNR, CDR2 FQNEAQ (reference sequence). There are 13 residues in the CDR3. The CDR3 reads CASSPDAHYEQYF. CDR3 nucleotide sequence: TGTGCCAGCAGCCCTGACGCCCACTACGAGCAGTACTTC.

The rearrangement links TRBV4-2 to TRBJ2-1; D might be TRBD2 (6 bases). The germline V gene encodes CDR1 LGHNA and CDR2 YNFKEQ. The CDR3 is 17 amino acids. V lost 0 bases, J lost 4 bases, and 16 bases lay in between. This CDR3 reads CASSQEAWGGTYNEQFF. The DNA of the CDR3 is TGTGCCAGCAGCCAAGAGGCGTGGGGCGGGACTTACAATGAGCAGTTCTTC.

The rearrangement uses TRBV14 and TRBJ1-1, with 8 bases that match TRBD1. Germline V CDR1 and CDR2: SGHDN, FVKESK. There are 16 residues in the CDR3. Trimming removed 4 bases from V and 0 bases from J; junction bases left unmatched: 7. This CDR3 reads CASSRSGQGMNTEAFF. CDR3 sequence (DNA): TGTGCCAGCAGCCGGTCCGGACAGGGTATGAACACTGAAGCTTTCTTT.

This clone was recorded a few times. The chain uses TRBV5-1 and TRBJ2-7; TRBD2 aligns across 7 bases. Germline loops: CDR1 SGHRS, CDR2 YFSETQ. V was pared by 4 bases and J by 0 bases, with 13 bases of the junction left unmatched. The CDR3 runs 17 residues. The CDR3 coding sequence is TGCGCCAGCAGCCCAACCTTCGCCGGGGGGAGCTCCTACGAGCAGTACTTC. It yields the protein CASSPTFAGGSSYEQYF.

This clone was seen only a few times. The chain employs TRBV25-1 and TRBJ1-2, with 7 bases fitting TRBD1. V shed 3 bases and J 4 bases; nucleotides not matched to a gene: 11. CDR1 is MGHDK, CDR2 SYGVNS, per germline. This CDR3 is built from 16 residues. The CDR3 spells CASSELGTVGTYGYTF. The CDR3 DNA is TGTGCCAGCAGTGAGCTCGGGACAGTGGGTACCTATGGCTACACCTTC.

This chain joins TRBV18 and TRBJ2-5; D possibly corresponds to TRBD2 (5 bases). Germline V lookup: CDR1 KGHSH, CDR2 LQKENI. V lost 0 bases and J 2 bases, leaving 7 bases between the germline ends. The CDR3 is 14 amino acids. The chain's CDR3 is CASSPPGAQETQYF. Written as DNA, the CDR3 is TGTGCCAGCTCACCACCGGGAGCACAAGAGACCCAGTACTTC.

V usage is TRBV10-1 and J usage is TRBJ1-3; D remains ambiguous. Trimming shortened V by 6 bases and J by 0 bases, and 12 bases separated the two germline ends. The CDR3 loop spans 15 amino acids. Germline values: CDR1 WNHNN, CDR2 SYGVQD (reference sequence). DNA for the CDR3: TGCGCCAGCAGCGCCTCGAGTAACTCTGGAAACACCATATATTTT. Amino acid sequence: CASSASSNSGNTIYF.

Only one count was recorded for this clone. The V gene is TRBV19, the J gene TRBJ2-6, with 10 bases aligning to TRBD2. This CDR3 region has 19 residues. Germline CDR1 reads LNHDA; CDR2 reads SQIVND (reference sequence). V lost 6 bases to trimming and J lost 4 bases; unmatched junction nucleotides: 15. The CDR3 loop reads CASSPVGLAGAEGANVLTF. As DNA, the CDR3 is TGTGCCAGTAGCCCGGTGGGGCTAGCGGGAGCGGAGGGGGCCAACGTCCTGACTTTC.

This clone was seen only once. The chain uses TRBV4-3 and TRBJ2-6; possibly TRBD2 for D (5 bases). Per the germline V gene, CDR1 is LGHNA and CDR2 is YSLEER. V was shortened by 0 bases and J by 0 bases, with 6 bases between the two germline ends. This CDR3 is 16 amino acids long. The CDR3 sequence: CASSQEGSSGANVLTF. The CDR3 nucleotides read TGCGCCAGCAGCCAAGAGGGGAGCTCTGGGGCCAACGTCCTGACTTTC.

V and J are TRBV7-2 and TRBJ2-1, with 11 bases matching TRBD2. After removal of 5 bases from V and 1 base from J, the junction contained 7 bases not matched to a gene. Germline V gives CDR1 SGHTA, CDR2 FQGNSA. The CDR3 is 17 amino acids. The CDR3 here is CASSLVAGGPSYNEQFF. The CDR3, as DNA: TGTGCCAGCAGCCTCGTAGCGGGAGGGCCTTCCTACAATGAGCAGTTCTTC.